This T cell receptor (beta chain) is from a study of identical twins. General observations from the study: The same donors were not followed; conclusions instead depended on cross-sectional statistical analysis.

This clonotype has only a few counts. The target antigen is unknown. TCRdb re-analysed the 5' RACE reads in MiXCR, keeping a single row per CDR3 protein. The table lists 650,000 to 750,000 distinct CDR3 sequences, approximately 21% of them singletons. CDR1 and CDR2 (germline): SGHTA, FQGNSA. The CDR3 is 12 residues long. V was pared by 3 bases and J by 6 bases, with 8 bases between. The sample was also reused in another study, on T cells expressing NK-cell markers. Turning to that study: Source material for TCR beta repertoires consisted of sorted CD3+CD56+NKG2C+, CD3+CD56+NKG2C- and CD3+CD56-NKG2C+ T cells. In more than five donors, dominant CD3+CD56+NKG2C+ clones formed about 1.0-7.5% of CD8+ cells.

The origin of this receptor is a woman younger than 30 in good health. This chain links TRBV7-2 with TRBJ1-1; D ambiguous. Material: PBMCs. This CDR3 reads CASSFLGPEAFF. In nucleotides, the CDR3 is TGTGCCAGCAGCTTCCTAGGCCCTGAAGCTTTCTTT.